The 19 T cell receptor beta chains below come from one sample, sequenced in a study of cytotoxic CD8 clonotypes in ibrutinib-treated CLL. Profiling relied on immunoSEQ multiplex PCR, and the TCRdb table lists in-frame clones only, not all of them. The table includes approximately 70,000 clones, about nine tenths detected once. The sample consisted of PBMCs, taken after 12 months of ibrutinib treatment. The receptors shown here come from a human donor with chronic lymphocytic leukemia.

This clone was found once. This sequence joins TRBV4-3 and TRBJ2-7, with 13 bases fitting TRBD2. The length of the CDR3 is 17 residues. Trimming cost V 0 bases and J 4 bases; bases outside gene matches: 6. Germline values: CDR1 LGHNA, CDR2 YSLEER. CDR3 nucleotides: TGCGCCAGCAGCCAAGAGAGGACTAGCGGGAGCTTTTACGAGCAGTACTTC. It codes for CASSQERTSGSFYEQYF.

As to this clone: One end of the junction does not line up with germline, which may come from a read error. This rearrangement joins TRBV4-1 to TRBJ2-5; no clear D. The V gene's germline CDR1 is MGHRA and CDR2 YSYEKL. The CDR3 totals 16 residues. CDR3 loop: CASSQDSLGYQETQYF. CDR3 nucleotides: TGTGCCAGCAGCCAAGATAGCCTCGGGTACCAAGAGACCCAGTACTTC.

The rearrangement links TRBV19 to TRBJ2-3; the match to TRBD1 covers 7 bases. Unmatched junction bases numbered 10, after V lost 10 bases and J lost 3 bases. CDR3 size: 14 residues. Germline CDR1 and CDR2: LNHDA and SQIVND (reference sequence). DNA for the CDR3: TGTGCCACCCGGGAAGGGGGCAAGACAGATACGCAGTATTTT. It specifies CATREGGKTDTQYF.

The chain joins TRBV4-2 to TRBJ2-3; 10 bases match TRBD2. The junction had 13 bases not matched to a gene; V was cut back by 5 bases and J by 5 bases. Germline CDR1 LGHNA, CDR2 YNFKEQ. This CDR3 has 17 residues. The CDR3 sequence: CASSARGAGGQVDTQYF. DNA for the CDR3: TGTGCCAGCAGCGCCCGGGGAGCGGGAGGGCAGGTAGATACGCAGTATTTT.

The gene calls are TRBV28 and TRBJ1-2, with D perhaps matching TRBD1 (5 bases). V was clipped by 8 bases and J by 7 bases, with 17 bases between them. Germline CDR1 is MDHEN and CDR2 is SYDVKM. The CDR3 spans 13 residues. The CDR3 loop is CASGGGVWGGYTF. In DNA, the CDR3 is TGTGCCAGCGGAGGAGGGGTTTGGGGTGGCTACACCTTC.

The CDR3 DNA reads as TGTGCCAGCAGTCGACTAGCGGGACCCTACGAGCAGTACTTC. Encoded protein: CASSRLAGPYEQYF. The V call is TRBV6-6, the J call TRBJ2-7, with 11 bases identical to TRBD2. This CDR3 is 14 amino acids long. After removal of 5 bases from V and 2 bases from J, the junction contained 2 bases not matched to a gene. Germline assignment: CDR1 MNHNY and CDR2 SVGAGI (reference sequence).

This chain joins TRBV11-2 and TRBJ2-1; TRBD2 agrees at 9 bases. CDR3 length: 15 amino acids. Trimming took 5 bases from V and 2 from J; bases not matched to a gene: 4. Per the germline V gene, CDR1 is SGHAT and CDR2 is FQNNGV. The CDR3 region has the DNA TGTGCCAGCAGCCAGACTAGCGGAGCCTACAATGAGCAGTTCTTC. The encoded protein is CASSQTSGAYNEQFF.

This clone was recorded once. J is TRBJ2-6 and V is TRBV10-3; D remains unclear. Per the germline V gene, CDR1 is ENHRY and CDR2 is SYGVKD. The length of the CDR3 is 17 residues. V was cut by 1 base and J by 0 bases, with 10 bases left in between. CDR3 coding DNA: TGTGCCATCAGTGAGTTCGGCCACAACTCTGGGGCCAACGTCCTGACTTTC. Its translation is CAISEFGHNSGANVLTF.

The chain's CDR3 is CATSRDPDRVYGYTF. DNA for the CDR3: TGTGCCACCAGCAGAGACCCGGACAGGGTCTATGGCTACACCTTC. The chain combines TRBV15 with TRBJ1-2; 8 nucleotides align to TRBD1. CDR3 length: 15 amino acids. J gave up 4 bases and V 0 bases, and 4 bases lay outside the gene matches. CDR1 LNHNV and CDR2 YYDKDF come from the germline V gene (reference sequence).

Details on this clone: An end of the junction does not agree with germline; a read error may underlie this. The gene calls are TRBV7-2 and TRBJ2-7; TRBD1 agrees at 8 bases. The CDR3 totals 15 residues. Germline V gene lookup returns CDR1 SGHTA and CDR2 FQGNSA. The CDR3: CASSRDDRGLYEQYF. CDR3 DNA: TGCGCCAGCAGCCGAGACGACAGGGGTCTCTACGAGCAGTACTTC.

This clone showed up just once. This chain's CDR3 is CASSKVGSTDTQYF. CDR3 nucleotides: TGTGCCAGTAGTAAGGTCGGGAGCACAGATACGCAGTATTTT. The gene calls are TRBV19 and TRBJ2-3; D remains unclear. CDR3 length: 14 amino acids. Germline lookup yields CDR1 LNHDA and CDR2 SQIVND (reference sequence). V shed 4 bases and J shed 0 bases, with 8 bases lying between them. The full variable domain, with the rest looked up from reference TRBV19 and TRBJ2-3, is DGGITQSPKYLFRKEGQNVTLSCEQNLNHDAMYWYRQDPGQGLRLIYYSQIVNDFQKGDIAEGYSVSREKKESFPLTVTSAQKNPTAFYLCASSKVGSTDTQYFGPGTRLTVL.

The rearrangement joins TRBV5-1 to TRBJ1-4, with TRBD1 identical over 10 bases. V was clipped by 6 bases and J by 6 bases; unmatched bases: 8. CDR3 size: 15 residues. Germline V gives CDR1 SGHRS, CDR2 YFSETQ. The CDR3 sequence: CASITGGTGDEKLFF. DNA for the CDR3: TGCGCCAGCATCACAGGGGGGACAGGGGATGAAAAACTGTTTTTT.

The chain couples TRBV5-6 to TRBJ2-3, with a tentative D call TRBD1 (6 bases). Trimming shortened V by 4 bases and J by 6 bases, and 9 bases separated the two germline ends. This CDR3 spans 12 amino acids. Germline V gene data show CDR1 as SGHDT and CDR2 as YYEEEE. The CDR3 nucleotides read TGTGCCAGCAGCGGAACAGGGGATACGCAGTATTTT. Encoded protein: CASSGTGDTQYF.

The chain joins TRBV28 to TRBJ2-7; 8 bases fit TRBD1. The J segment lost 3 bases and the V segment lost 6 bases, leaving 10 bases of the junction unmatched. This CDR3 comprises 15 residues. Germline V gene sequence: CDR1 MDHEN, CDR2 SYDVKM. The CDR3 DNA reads TGTGCCAGCAGAAAAGGGACAGGTCTTGGCTACGAGCAGTACTTC. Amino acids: CASRKGTGLGYEQYF.

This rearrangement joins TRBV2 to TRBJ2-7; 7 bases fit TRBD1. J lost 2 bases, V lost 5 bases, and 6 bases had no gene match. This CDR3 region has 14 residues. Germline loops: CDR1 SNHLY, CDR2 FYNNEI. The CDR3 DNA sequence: TGTGCCAGCAGTCCCCGAGACAGGGCCTACGAGCAGTACTTC. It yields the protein CASSPRDRAYEQYF.

CDR3 sequence: CASIGQIRNSPLHF. Written as DNA, the CDR3 is TGTGCCAGCATCGGACAGATAAGGAATTCACCCCTCCACTTT. The genes are TRBV28 and TRBJ1-6; possible D gene TRBD1, 6 bases. Germline V CDR1 and CDR2: MDHEN, SYDVKM. The CDR3 length is 14 residues. Trimming took off 7 bases at V and 7 bases at J, with 14 bases between the two ends.

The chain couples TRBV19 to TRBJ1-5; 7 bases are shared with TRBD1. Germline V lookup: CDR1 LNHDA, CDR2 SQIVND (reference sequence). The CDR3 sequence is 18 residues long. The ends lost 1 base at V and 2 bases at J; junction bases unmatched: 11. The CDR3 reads CASSIGALTGTGNQPQHF. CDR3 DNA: TGTGCCAGTAGTATAGGCGCTTTAACCGGGACAGGCAATCAGCCCCAGCATTTT.

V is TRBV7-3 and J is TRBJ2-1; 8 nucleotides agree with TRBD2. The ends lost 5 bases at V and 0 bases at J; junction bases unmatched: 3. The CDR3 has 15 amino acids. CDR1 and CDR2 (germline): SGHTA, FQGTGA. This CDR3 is CASSPGGSSYNEQFF. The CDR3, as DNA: TGTGCCAGCAGCCCGGGGGGGAGCTCCTACAATGAGCAGTTCTTC. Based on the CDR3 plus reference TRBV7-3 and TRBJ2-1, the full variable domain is GAGVSQTPSNKVTEKGKYVELRCDPISGHTALYWYRQSLGQGPEFLIYFQGTGAADDSGLPNDRFFAVRPEGSVSTLKIQRTERGDSAVYLCASSPGGSSYNEQFFGPGTRLTVL.

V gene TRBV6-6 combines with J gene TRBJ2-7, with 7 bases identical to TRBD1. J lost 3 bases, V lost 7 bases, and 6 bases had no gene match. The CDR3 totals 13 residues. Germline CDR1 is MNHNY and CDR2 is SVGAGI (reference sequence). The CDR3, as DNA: TGTGCCAGCAATCAACAGGGGATCTACGAGCAGTACTTC. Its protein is CASNQQGIYEQYF.